What follows is one T cell receptor (beta chain) and its context. Germline CDR1 SGHNT, CDR2 YYREEE (reference sequence). This CDR3 is 18 amino acids long. V gave up 0 bases and J gave up 0 bases; unmatched junction bases: 6. This sample is drawn from a study of blood T cell repertoires in COVID-19. As for the study in general: The United States, Italy and Spain were the sources of the acute and convalescent COVID-19 samples. PBMCs, B-cell-depleted T cells, or T cells were the source of the cDNA or gDNA that made up the material.

Original methodology: Reference gene primer amplification gave estimated nucleated cell counts. Measured with immunoSEQ multiplex PCR; TCRdb has only the in-frame clones, and not every one. D and trimming were read from the DNA, whereas the V and J calls and clone size are those reported in that table. The sample includes about 70,000 clones, 70% to 90% of them seen just once. This rearrangement joins TRBV5-4 to TRBJ2-6, with 7 nucleotides matching TRBD1. The material sequenced was peripheral blood. The TCR comes from a man in his 70s with active COVID-19. The DNA of the CDR3 is TGTGCCAGCAGCTTGGCGGGACAGTCGGCCTCTGGGGCCAACGTCCTGACTTTC. Protein product: CASSLAGQSASGANVLTF.